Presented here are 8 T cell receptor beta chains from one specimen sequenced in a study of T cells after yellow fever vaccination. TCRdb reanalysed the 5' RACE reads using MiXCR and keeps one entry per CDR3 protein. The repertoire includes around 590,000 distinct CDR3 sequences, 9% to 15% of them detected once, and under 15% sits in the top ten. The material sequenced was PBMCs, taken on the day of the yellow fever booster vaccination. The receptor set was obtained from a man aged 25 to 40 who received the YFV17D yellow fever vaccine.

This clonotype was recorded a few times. Here the CDR3 reads CASSQNAGGGYTF. The CDR3 DNA reads TGCGCCAGCAGCCAAAACGCGGGGGGTGGCTACACCTTC. V usage is TRBV4-3 and J usage is TRBJ1-2, with D perhaps matching TRBD1 (5 bases). CDR1 LGHNA and CDR2 YSLEER come from the germline V gene. The CDR3 is 13 residues long. V gave up 2 bases and J gave up 7 bases, with 11 bases separating them.

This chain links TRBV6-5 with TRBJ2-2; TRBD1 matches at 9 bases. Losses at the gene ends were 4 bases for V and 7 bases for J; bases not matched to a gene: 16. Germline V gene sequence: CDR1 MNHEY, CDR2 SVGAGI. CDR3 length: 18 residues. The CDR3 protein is CASSSSNPGTGFSGELFF. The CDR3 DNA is TGTGCCAGCAGTTCATCCAACCCCGGGACAGGGTTTAGCGGGGAGCTGTTTTTT.

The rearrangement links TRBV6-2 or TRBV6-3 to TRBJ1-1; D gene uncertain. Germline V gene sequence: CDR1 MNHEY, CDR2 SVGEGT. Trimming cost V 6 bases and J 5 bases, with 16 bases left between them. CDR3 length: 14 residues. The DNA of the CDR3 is TGTGCCAGCAGGGCCTTCGTGGGGTGGACTGAAGCTTTCTTT. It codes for CASRAFVGWTEAFF.

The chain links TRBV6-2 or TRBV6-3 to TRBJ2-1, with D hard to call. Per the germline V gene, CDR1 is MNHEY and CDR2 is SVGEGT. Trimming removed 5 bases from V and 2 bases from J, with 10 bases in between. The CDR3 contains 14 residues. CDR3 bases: TGTGCCAGCAGTCCCGGGCAAACCTACAATGAGCAGTTCTTC. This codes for CASSPGQTYNEQFF.

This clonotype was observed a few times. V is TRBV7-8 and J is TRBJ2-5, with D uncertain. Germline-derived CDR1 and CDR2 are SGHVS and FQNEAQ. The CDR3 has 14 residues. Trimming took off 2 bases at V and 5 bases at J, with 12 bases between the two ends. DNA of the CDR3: TGTGCCAGCAGCTTAACGGGCCTCGGGGAGACCCAGTACTTC. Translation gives CASSLTGLGETQYF. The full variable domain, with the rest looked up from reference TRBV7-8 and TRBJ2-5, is GAGVSQSPRYKVAKRGQDVALRCDPISGHVSLFWYQQALGQGPEFLTYFQNEAQLDKSGLPSDRFFAERPEGSVSTLKIQRTQQEDSAVYLCASSLTGLGETQYFGPGTRLLVL.

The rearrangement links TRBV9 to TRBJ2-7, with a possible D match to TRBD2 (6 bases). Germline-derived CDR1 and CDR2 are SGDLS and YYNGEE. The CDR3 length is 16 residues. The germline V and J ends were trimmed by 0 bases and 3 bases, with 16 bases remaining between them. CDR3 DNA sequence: TGTGCCAGCAGCGTAGGTGGAGGGCCTCAGCTCTACGAGCAGTACTTC. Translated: CASSVGGGPQLYEQYF.

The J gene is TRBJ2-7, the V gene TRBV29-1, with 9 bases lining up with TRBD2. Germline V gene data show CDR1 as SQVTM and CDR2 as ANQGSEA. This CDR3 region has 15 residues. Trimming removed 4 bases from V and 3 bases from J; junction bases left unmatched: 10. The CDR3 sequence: CSVAGYSGSLYEQYF. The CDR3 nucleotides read TGCAGCGTTGCAGGGTATAGCGGGAGTCTCTACGAGCAGTACTTC.

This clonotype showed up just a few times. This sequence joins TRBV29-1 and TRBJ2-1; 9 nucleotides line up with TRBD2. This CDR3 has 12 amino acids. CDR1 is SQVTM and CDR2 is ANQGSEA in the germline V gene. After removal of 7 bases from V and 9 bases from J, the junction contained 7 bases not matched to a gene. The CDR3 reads CSGSGSRVEQFF. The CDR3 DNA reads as TGCAGCGGTAGCGGGAGTAGGGTTGAGCAGTTCTTC.